What follows are 27 T cell receptor beta chains derived from one specimen sequenced in a study of blood T cell repertoires in COVID-19. Profiled with immunoSEQ multiplex PCR; TCRdb holds only in-frame clones, not every one. The sample has a few hundred thousand clones, 70% to 90% seen once. Sample: peripheral blood. These receptors were collected from a man in his sixties with acute or convalescent COVID-19.

The genes are TRBV3-1 (or the pseudogene TRBV3-2) and TRBJ2-1; D may be TRBD2 (5 bases). CDR1 is LGHDT, CDR2 YNNKEL, per germline (reference sequence). The CDR3 consists of 13 residues. V lost 0 bases, J lost 10 bases, and 10 bases lay in between. The CDR3 nucleotides are TGTGCCAGCAGCCAAGATGGAACTAGAGAGCAGTTCTTC. Translation: CASSQDGTREQFF.

The chain uses TRBV27 and TRBJ2-7; D is uncertain. Germline V CDR1 and CDR2: MNHEY, SMNVEV (reference sequence). The CDR3 length is 13 residues. V dropped 6 bases and J dropped 7 bases, with 16 bases sitting between them. As DNA, the CDR3 is TGTGCCAGCAGAGGCATCGGATCGGGTGAGCAGTACTTC. It is translated as CASRGIGSGEQYF.

This sequence joins TRBV6-5 and TRBJ1-2, with unresolved D. CDR3 length equals 13 residues. Trimming pared 2 bases from V and 6 bases from J, leaving 10 bases between. Germline-derived CDR1 and CDR2 are MNHEY and SVGAGI. The CDR3 loop reads CASSYAGSDGYTF. Here the CDR3 DNA reads TGTGCCAGCAGTTACGCAGGATCGGATGGCTACACCTTC.

V and J are TRBV9 and TRBJ2-5, with TRBD2 identical over 12 bases. Germline CDR1 SGDLS, CDR2 YYNGEE. The V gene end was trimmed by 4 bases and the J gene end by 5 bases; junction bases not matched to a gene: 9. The CDR3 loop spans 16 amino acids. CDR3 protein: CASSQRTSGVGETQYF. As DNA, the CDR3 is TGTGCCAGCAGCCAGCGGACTAGCGGGGTGGGGGAGACCCAGTACTTC.

The chain carries TRBV14 and TRBJ2-7; no clear D gene. The germline V gene encodes CDR1 SGHDN and CDR2 FVKESK. V was cut by 4 bases and J by 6 bases, with 13 bases left in between. The CDR3 sequence is 13 residues long. The CDR3 sequence: CASSPYPASEQYF. The CDR3 bases are TGTGCCAGCAGCCCCTACCCCGCTTCCGAGCAGTACTTC.

The chain employs TRBV19 and TRBJ2-7, with D maybe TRBD2 (5 bases). The CDR3 totals 13 residues. The ends were cut back, 1 base at V and 6 bases at J, with 10 bases in the middle. Germline CDR1 LNHDA, CDR2 SQIVND (reference sequence). The CDR3 region is CASSIVHGSEQYF. The CDR3 DNA reads as TGTGCCAGTAGTATAGTACATGGGAGCGAGCAGTACTTC.

This clone was detected a few times. This rearrangement joins TRBV28 to TRBJ2-7; the D is unclear. The V end lost 4 bases, the J end lost 2 bases, and 15 bases lay between the germline ends. Germline values: CDR1 MDHEN, CDR2 SYDVKM. This CDR3 is built from 15 residues. The CDR3 nucleotides are TGTGCCAGCAGTTCGCACAGTGGCATGCCCTACGAGCAGTACTTC. Translating gives CASSSHSGMPYEQYF.

J is TRBJ1-2 and V is TRBV19; D possibly corresponds to TRBD1 (6 bases). There are 14 residues in the CDR3. Germline assignment: CDR1 LNHDA and CDR2 SQIVND (reference sequence). V lost 9 bases to trimming and J lost 4 bases, with 18 bases between them. The CDR3 is CASRPLGATYGYTF. The CDR3 DNA sequence: TGTGCCAGCCGCCCTTTGGGGGCGACCTATGGCTACACCTTC.

This chain connects TRBV5-6 to TRBJ2-7; TRBD2 aligns across 11 bases. The CDR3 loop spans 14 amino acids. Per the germline V gene, CDR1 is SGHDT and CDR2 is YYEEEE. The junction had 9 bases not matched to a gene; V was cut back by 7 bases and J by 6 bases. The CDR3 coding sequence is TGTGCCAGCGGTCTAGCGGGAGGAAGTATCGAGCAGTACTTC. Amino acid sequence: CASGLAGGSIEQYF.

This chain uses TRBV6-6 with TRBJ1-3; 8 bases are shared with TRBD1. The CDR3 sequence is 18 residues long. Germline trimming cut 5 bases from V and 0 bases from J; bases unmatched to any gene: 12. The V gene's germline CDR1 is MNHNY and CDR2 SVGAGI (reference sequence). This chain's CDR3 is CASSRLLTGGPSGNTIYF. The DNA of the CDR3 is TGTGCCAGCAGTCGCCTGCTAACAGGGGGTCCCTCTGGAAACACCATATATTTT.

This rearrangement joins TRBV7-8 to TRBJ1-3, with 7 bases identical to TRBD1. Trimming took 1 base from V and 8 from J; bases not matched to a gene: 5. Germline V lookup: CDR1 SGHVS, CDR2 FQNEAQ. The CDR3 totals 14 residues. This CDR3 reads CASSLGGRGDTIYF. The CDR3, as DNA: TGTGCCAGCAGCTTAGGTGGCAGGGGGGACACCATATATTTT.

The rearrangement joins TRBV6-5 to TRBJ2-7; a weak D match, TRBD1 (6 bases). Germline V gives CDR1 MNHEY, CDR2 SVGAGI. The CDR3 runs to 13 residues. V lost 6 bases to trimming and J lost 2 bases, with 11 bases between them. In DNA, the CDR3 is TGTGCCAGCAGCCAGGGGTTGGCCTACGAGCAGTACTTC. This encodes CASSQGLAYEQYF.

This clone was found once. DNA of the CDR3: TGTGCCAGCTCAATCCGACAGGGCGACACCGGGGAGCTGTTTTTT. Translating gives CASSIRQGDTGELFF. The chain combines TRBV18 with TRBJ2-2; 7 bases are shared with TRBD1. The V segment lost 5 bases and the J segment 3 bases; nucleotides outside the gene matches: 6. In germline, CDR1 is KGHSH, CDR2 LQKENI. This CDR3 contains 15 residues.

The J gene is TRBJ2-5, the V gene TRBV6-6; possibly TRBD2 for D (6 bases). There are 17 residues in the CDR3. V was shortened by 5 bases and J by 1 base, with 20 bases between the two germline ends. CDR1 and CDR2 (germline): MNHNY, SVGAGI (reference sequence). CDR3 protein: CASSPGRAAGFQETQYF. The CDR3 DNA is TGTGCCAGCAGTCCCGGAAGGGCAGCGGGCTTCCAAGAGACCCAGTACTTC.

The chain combines TRBV7-9 with TRBJ1-1; no clear D gene. Per the germline V gene, CDR1 is SEHNR and CDR2 is FQNEAQ (reference sequence). The germline V and J ends were trimmed by 3 bases and 0 bases, with 11 bases remaining between them. The CDR3 totals 15 residues. Written as DNA, the CDR3 is TGTGCCAGCAGCTTGGCGGGTGATATGAACACTGAAGCTTTCTTT. Its translation is CASSLAGDMNTEAFF.

V is TRBV9 and J is TRBJ2-1, with 10 bases matching TRBD2. Germline trimming cut 4 bases from V and 4 bases from J; bases unmatched to any gene: 8. CDR1 is SGDLS, CDR2 YYNGEE, per germline. This CDR3 region has 16 residues. This CDR3 reads CASSPLAGDVYNEQFF. The CDR3 coding sequence is TGTGCCAGCAGCCCCCTAGCGGGAGACGTATACAATGAGCAGTTCTTC.

The genes are TRBV5-4 and TRBJ1-5, with D unclear. CDR3 size: 14 residues. With 1 base removed from V and 2 bases from J, the gap between germline ends came to 7 bases. Germline CDR1 is SGHNT and CDR2 is YYREEE (reference sequence). CDR3 in amino acids: CASSLYGGNQPQHF. The DNA for the CDR3 is TGTGCCAGCAGCTTGTACGGGGGCAATCAGCCCCAGCATTTT. Using reference TRBV5-4 and TRBJ1-5 for the parts outside the CDR3, the full variable domain is ETGVTQSPTHLIKTRGQQVTLRCSSQSGHNTVSWYQQALGQGPQFIFQYYREEENGRGNFPPRFSGLQFPNYSSELNVNALELDDSALYLCASSLYGGNQPQHFGDGTRLSIL.

The chain links TRBV9 to TRBJ2-3; unclear D gene. V lost 3 bases, J lost 7 bases, and 9 bases lay in between. Germline CDR1 and CDR2: SGDLS and YYNGEE. This CDR3 spans 12 amino acids. The CDR3 bases are TGTGCCAGCAGCGCCCGAGAAAATACGCAGTATTTT. This sequence encodes CASSARENTQYF.

V is TRBV4-1 and J is TRBJ2-7; 9 bases are shared with TRBD1. Germline CDR1 reads MGHRA; CDR2 reads YSYEKL. This CDR3 contains 13 residues. Losses at the gene ends were 4 bases for V and 4 bases for J; bases not matched to a gene: 2. In DNA form, the CDR3 reads TGCGCCAGCAGCCGAGGACAGGGGTACGAGCAGTACTTC. Translated: CASSRGQGYEQYF.

CDR3 protein: CSALGRAYEQYF. The CDR3 bases are TGCAGCGCCCTGGGCAGAGCCTACGAGCAGTACTTC. V and J are TRBV29-1 and TRBJ2-7; D is unclear. The CDR3 runs 12 residues. Germline V gene data show CDR1 as SQVTM and CDR2 as ANQGSEA. V shed 7 bases and J shed 2 bases, with 12 bases lying between them.

The rearrangement uses TRBV4-1 and TRBJ2-4, with 10 bases fitting TRBD1. The CDR3 runs to 18 residues. The trim removed 0 bases at V and 0 bases at J, leaving 5 bases unmatched. Germline V gives CDR1 MGHRA, CDR2 YSYEKL. The CDR3 bases are TGCGCCAGCAGCCAAGAACGACAGGGGGCTGAAGCCAAAAACATTCAGTACTTC. This sequence encodes CASSQERQGAEAKNIQYF.

This clone turned up a few times. The chain has TRBV6-2 or TRBV6-3 and TRBJ2-7; D may be TRBD1 (6 bases). Per germline, CDR1 MNHEY and CDR2 SVGEGT. The CDR3 contains 15 residues. V lost 2 bases and J lost 7, with 18 bases in between. CDR3 loop: CASSYRAGAYGEQYF. The CDR3 coding sequence is TGTGCCAGCAGTTACCGGGCAGGGGCTTACGGAGAGCAGTACTTC.

The rearrangement joins TRBV2 to TRBJ2-2; 8 bases agree with TRBD2. The CDR3 sequence is 15 residues long. Germline CDR1 SNHLY, CDR2 FYNNEI. V dropped 5 bases and J dropped 4; count of bases not matched to a gene: 6. The CDR3: CASSLGRESTGELFF. Written as DNA, the CDR3 is TGTGCCAGCAGTCTCGGGAGGGAGAGCACCGGGGAGCTGTTTTTT.

This chain connects TRBV19 to TRBJ2-7; 11 bases fit TRBD1. Germline V gives CDR1 LNHDA, CDR2 SQIVND (reference sequence). Losses at the gene ends were 8 bases for V and 5 bases for J; bases not matched to a gene: 8. This CDR3 is 14 amino acids long. CDR3 coding DNA: TGTGCCAGTGGACAGGGGGCCCATTCCAACGAGCAGTACTTC. Translated, it gives CASGQGAHSNEQYF.

V usage is TRBV15 and J usage is TRBJ2-6; 8 bases align to TRBD1. Germline assignment: CDR1 LNHNV and CDR2 YYDKDF (reference sequence). The CDR3 runs 18 residues. Unmatched junction bases numbered 5, after V lost 0 bases and J lost 1 base. The CDR3 loop reads CATSRERTGRSGANVLTF. CDR3 sequence (DNA): TGTGCCACCAGCAGAGAAAGGACAGGGAGGTCTGGGGCCAACGTCCTGACTTTC.

V and J are TRBV11-2 and TRBJ2-1; 9 bases fit TRBD2. V gave up 8 bases and J gave up 7 bases; unmatched junction bases: 12. This CDR3 is built from 15 residues. The germline CDR1 and CDR2 sequences are SGHAT and FQNNGV. This CDR3 is CASQSLAGRGNEQFF. The DNA of the CDR3 is TGTGCCAGCCAGTCCCTAGCGGGAAGGGGGAATGAGCAGTTCTTC. The whole variable domain, remainder taken from reference TRBV11-2 and TRBJ2-1, is EAGVAQSPRYKIIEKRQSVAFWCNPISGHATLYWYQQILGQGPKLLIQFQNNGVVDDSQLPKDRFSAERLKGVDSTLKIQPAKLEDSAVYLCASQSLAGRGNEQFFGPGTRLTVL.

This clone has a single count. The rearrangement joins TRBV4-2 to TRBJ2-1; possibly TRBD2 for D (6 bases). Trimming took 1 base from V and 2 from J, leaving 15 bases between them. The CDR3 spans 17 residues. CDR1 and CDR2 (germline): LGHNA, YNFKEQ. CDR3 residues: CASSQVGGGTTYNEQFF. The CDR3 region has the DNA TGTGCCAGCAGCCAAGTAGGTGGCGGGACCACCTACAATGAGCAGTTCTTC.